This passage covers 15 T cell receptor beta chains from one sample sequenced in a study of CD8 T cells in ankylosing spondylitis. TCRdb used MiXCR to reprocess the 5' RACE reads, holding one entry per CDR3 protein. The data show fewer than 200,000 distinct CDR3 sequences, 9.8% seen once. The specimen was blood, either unsorted or a sorted T cell fraction (not recorded which). These receptor sequences come from a female donor with ankylosing spondylitis or in good health (not recorded which).

Many counts were recorded for this clonotype. The gene calls are TRBV5-1 and TRBJ2-7; 7 positions agree with TRBD1. CDR1 and CDR2 from the germline V gene are SGHRS and YFSETQ. The CDR3 totals 13 residues. V lost 1 base and J lost 5; bases outside the gene matches: 3. The CDR3: CASSLTGADEQYF. The CDR3 nucleotides read TGCGCCAGCAGCTTGACAGGGGCAGACGAGCAGTACTTC.

This chain links TRBV12-3 or TRBV12-4 with TRBJ2-5, with 8 bases that match TRBD2. The V and J ends lost 6 bases and 3 bases, in that order; junction bases with no gene match: 24. The CDR3 spans 20 residues. Written as DNA, the CDR3 is TGTGCCAGCAGCCGTGGAGGTAGCGGGGCGGCAATGGGAATGGAAGAGACCCAGTACTTC. This codes for CASSRGGSGAAMGMEETQYF.

V is TRBV14 and J is TRBJ2-1, with D tentatively TRBD1 (6 bases). Germline V gives CDR1 SGHDN, CDR2 FVKESK. The CDR3 is 16 residues long. Trimming took off 4 bases at V and 0 bases at J, with 13 bases between the two ends. CDR3 DNA sequence: TGTGCCAGCAGCCCCGGGACAATTGACTCCTACAATGAGCAGTTCTTC. It encodes CASSPGTIDSYNEQFF.

At least ten counts were recorded for this clonotype. V and J are TRBV7-9 and TRBJ2-7; D tentatively reads TRBD1 or TRBD2 (6 bases each). The CDR3 has 13 amino acids. V lost 1 base, J lost 5 bases, and 9 bases lay in between. From germline, CDR1 is SEHNR and CDR2 FQNEAQ (reference sequence). The CDR3 nucleotides are TGTGCCAGCAGCTTAGGGGGGGCTGACGAGCAGTACTTC. This codes for CASSLGGADEQYF.

This clonotype was observed a handful of times. The CDR3 sequence: CATSDSLSGGDKPGELFF. The CDR3 nucleotides are TGTGCCACCAGTGACTCCCTCTCCGGGGGGGACAAGCCCGGGGAGCTGTTTTTT. The chain recombines TRBV24-1 with TRBJ2-2; TRBD2 matches 8 bases. Germline assignment: CDR1 KGHDR and CDR2 SFDVKD. V was clipped by 4 bases and J by 6 bases; unmatched bases: 15. This CDR3 spans 18 amino acids.

The chain employs TRBV28 and TRBJ2-3; 9 bases match TRBD1. V lost 6 bases, J lost 2 bases, and 3 bases stayed unmatched. The CDR3 is 14 residues long. In germline, CDR1 is MDHEN, CDR2 SYDVKM. The CDR3 protein is CASSRDRATDTQYF. The DNA of the CDR3 is TGTGCCAGCAGCCGGGACAGGGCCACAGATACGCAGTATTTT.

This clonotype was seen many times. The rearrangement joins TRBV5-1 to TRBJ2-2; D uncertain. The germline V gene has CDR1 SGHRS and CDR2 YFSETQ. V was pared by 0 bases and J by 6 bases, with 3 bases between. The CDR3 covers 12 residues. DNA for the CDR3: TGCGCCAGCAGCTTGGAATCCGGGGAGCTGTTTTTT. Translated: CASSLESGELFF. The whole variable domain, remainder taken from reference TRBV5-1 and TRBJ2-2, is KAGVTQTPRYLIKTRGQQVTLSCSPISGHRSVSWYQQTPGQGLQFLFEYFSETQRNKGNFPGRFSGRQFSNSRSEMNVSTLELGDSALYLCASSLESGELFFGEGSRLTVL.

There are a few counts of this clonotype. The chain uses TRBV15 and TRBJ2-5, with D perhaps TRBD1 (5 bases). V lost 8 bases to trimming and J lost 2 bases, with 9 bases between them. The germline gives CDR1 LNHNV, CDR2 YYDKDF (reference sequence). This CDR3 comprises 12 residues. CDR3 nucleotide sequence: TGTGCCACCGGGCAGGGTCAAGAGACCCAGTACTTC. It codes for CATGQGQETQYF.

The chain couples TRBV29-1 to TRBJ2-2, with D hard to call. Germline V gene data show CDR1 as SQVTM and CDR2 as ANQGSEA. The V end was cut by 6 bases, the J end by 3 bases, with 5 bases between. The CDR3 totals 11 residues. This CDR3 reads CSVQYTGELFF. The CDR3, as DNA: TGCAGCGTACAGTACACCGGGGAGCTGTTTTTT.

Ten or more counts support this clonotype. The chain links TRBV20-1 to TRBJ2-7; perhaps TRBD2 as D (5 bases). CDR1 and CDR2 (germline): DFQATT, SNEGSKA (reference sequence). The CDR3 contains 13 residues. Trimming took off 7 bases at V and 2 bases at J, with 15 bases between the two ends. CDR3 DNA: TGCAGTGTTCCAAGCGGAACCGCCTACGAGCAGTACTTC. It is translated as CSVPSGTAYEQYF.

This clonotype was counted only a few times. This chain uses TRBV15 with TRBJ1-5, with 8 nucleotides matching TRBD1. The CDR3 runs to 17 residues. V lost 1 base and J lost 4; bases outside the gene matches: 9. CDR1 LNHNV and CDR2 YYDKDF come from the germline V gene (reference sequence). The CDR3 is CATSRGPPGQVNQPQHF. The CDR3 DNA reads TGTGCCACCAGCAGAGGCCCGCCGGGACAGGTGAATCAGCCCCAGCATTTT.

This clonotype was recorded many times. The rearrangement joins TRBV4-2 to TRBJ2-7, with D perhaps matching TRBD1 (6 bases). CDR3 length equals 16 residues. The V gene's germline CDR1 is LGHNA and CDR2 YNFKEQ. Between the trimmed V and J ends, which lost 4 bases and 1 base, there was a span of 17 bases. In DNA form, the CDR3 reads TGTGCCAGCAGCCCCTTAGGGGGTACACTGTCCTACGAGCAGTACTTC. It yields the protein CASSPLGGTLSYEQYF.

This clonotype was counted a few times. The chain recombines TRBV9 with TRBJ2-1, with 15 nucleotides matching TRBD2. V lost 3 bases to trimming and J lost 3 bases; unmatched junction nucleotides: 4. Germline loops: CDR1 SGDLS, CDR2 YYNGEE. The CDR3 contains 17 residues. Written as DNA, the CDR3 is TGTGCCAGCAGCGGTAAGGGACTAGCGGGAGGCTACAATGAGCAGTTCTTC. The encoded protein is CASSGKGLAGGYNEQFF.

The chain uses TRBV7-2 and TRBJ1-2; 7 nucleotides match TRBD1. Germline V lookup: CDR1 SGHTA, CDR2 FQGNSA. V trimming: 5 bases; J trimming: 0 bases; junction bases outside the gene matches: 9. The CDR3 has 16 amino acids. CDR3 residues: CASSIDRVSANYGYTF. CDR3 in DNA: TGTGCCAGCAGCATTGACAGGGTATCAGCTAACTATGGCTACACCTTC. The full variable domain, its missing parts supplied by reference TRBV7-2 and TRBJ1-2, is GAGVSQSPSNKVTEKGKDVELRCDPISGHTALYWYRQSLGQGLEFLIYFQGNSAPDKSGLPSDRFSAERTGGSVSTLTIQRTQQEDSAVYLCASSIDRVSANYGYTFGSGTRLTVV.

Only a few counts were recorded for this clonotype. This rearrangement joins TRBV7-9 to TRBJ2-1; D gene uncertain. V lost 4 bases and J 10 bases, leaving 11 bases between the germline ends. The germline gives CDR1 SEHNR, CDR2 FQNEAQ (reference sequence). This CDR3 region has 12 residues. The CDR3 nucleotides are TGTGCCAGCAGCTCCGACCCCACGGAGCAGTTCTTC. It translates to CASSSDPTEQFF.